This paragraph reports one TCR beta chain. In the source study's methods: Cell counts per sample came from amplifying reference gene primers. Profiled with immunoSEQ multiplex PCR; TCRdb holds only in-frame clones, not every one. From that table come the V and J calls and clone size; the DNA was used to work out D and trimming. Of 250,000 to 400,000 clones listed, 88% are singletons. Between the trimmed V and J ends, which lost 0 bases and 0 bases, there was a span of 12 bases. Per the germline V gene, CDR1 is SGHDN and CDR2 is FVKESK. The CDR3 length is 18 residues. Recruited during active infection, patients (from Seattle) were subsequently followed longitudinally. The sample comes from a study of blood T cell repertoires in COVID-19. Overall study: Nucleic acid was either cDNA or gDNA, and it came from T cells, B-cell-depleted T cells, or PBMCs.

This sequence joins TRBV14 and TRBJ1-6, with D perhaps TRBD1 (6 bases). The source material was peripheral blood. This sequence was found in a woman aged 25 to 45 with COVID-19, enrolled during active disease. CDR3 DNA: TGTGCCAGCAGCCAAGATGCCCAGGGGAGCTCCTATAATTCACCCCTCCACTTT. This encodes CASSQDAQGSSYNSPLHF.